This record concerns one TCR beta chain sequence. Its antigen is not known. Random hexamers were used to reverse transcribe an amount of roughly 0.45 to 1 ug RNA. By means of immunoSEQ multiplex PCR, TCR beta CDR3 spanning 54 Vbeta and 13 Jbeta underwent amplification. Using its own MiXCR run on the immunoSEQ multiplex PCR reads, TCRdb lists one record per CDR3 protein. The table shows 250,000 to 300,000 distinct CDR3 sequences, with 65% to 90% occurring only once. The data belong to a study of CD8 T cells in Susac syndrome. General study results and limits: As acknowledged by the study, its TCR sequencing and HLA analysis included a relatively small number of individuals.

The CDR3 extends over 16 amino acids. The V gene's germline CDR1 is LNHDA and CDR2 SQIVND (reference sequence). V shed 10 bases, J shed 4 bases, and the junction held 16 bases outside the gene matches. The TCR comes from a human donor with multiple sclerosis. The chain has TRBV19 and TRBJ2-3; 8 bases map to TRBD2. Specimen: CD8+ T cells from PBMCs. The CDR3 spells CATDGPTGRVADTQYF. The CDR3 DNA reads TGTGCCACCGATGGTCCTACCGGGAGGGTCGCAGATACGCAGTATTTT.